Here is one TCR beta chain with its context. The data were taken from a study of blood T cell repertoires in COVID-19. Turning to the study itself: Sources were T cells, B-cell-depleted T cells, or PBMCs; the material itself was cDNA or gDNA.

This table comes from immunoSEQ multiplex PCR, and its TCRdb copy is limited to in-frame clones, with some not included. The table records approximately 85,000 clones, about nine tenths of them present only once. This clonotype originated in a woman in her forties or fifties with active or convalescent COVID-19. The sample taken for sequencing was peripheral blood.

CDR3 residues: CASSLGTSGEQETQYF. Here the CDR3 DNA reads TGTGCCAGCAGCTTAGGGACTAGCGGGGAGCAAGAGACCCAGTACTTC. The V call is TRBV11-1, the J call TRBJ2-5; 12 bases are shared with TRBD2. Trimming removed 1 base from V and 2 bases from J; junction bases left unmatched: 2. The CDR3 totals 16 residues. Germline loops: CDR1 SGHAT, CDR2 FQDESV (reference sequence).